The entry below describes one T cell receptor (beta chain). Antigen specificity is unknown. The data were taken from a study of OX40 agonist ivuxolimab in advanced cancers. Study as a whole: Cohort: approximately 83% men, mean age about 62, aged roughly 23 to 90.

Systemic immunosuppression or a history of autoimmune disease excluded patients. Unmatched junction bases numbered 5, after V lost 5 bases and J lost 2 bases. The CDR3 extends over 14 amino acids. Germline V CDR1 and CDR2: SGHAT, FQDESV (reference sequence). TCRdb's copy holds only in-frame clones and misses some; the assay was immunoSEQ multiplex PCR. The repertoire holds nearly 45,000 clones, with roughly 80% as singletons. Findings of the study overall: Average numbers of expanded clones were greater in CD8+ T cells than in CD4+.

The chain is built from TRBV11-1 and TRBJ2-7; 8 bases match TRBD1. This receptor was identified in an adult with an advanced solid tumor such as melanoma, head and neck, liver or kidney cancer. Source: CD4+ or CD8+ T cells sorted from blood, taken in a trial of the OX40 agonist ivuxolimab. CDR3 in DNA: TGTGCCAGCAGCCCCGGACAGGGAGCCTACGAGCAGTACTTC. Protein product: CASSPGQGAYEQYF. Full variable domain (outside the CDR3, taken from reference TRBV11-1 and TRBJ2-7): EAEVAQSPRYKITEKSQAVAFWCDPISGHATLYWYRQILGQGPELLVQFQDESVVDDSQLPKDRFSAERLKGVDSTLKIQPAELGDSAMYLCASSPGQGAYEQYFGPGTRLTVT.